The 2 T cell receptor beta chains listed next were all sequenced from one sample in a study of CD8 T cells in ankylosing spondylitis. In TCRdb, the 5' RACE reads were re-called with MiXCR into one record per CDR3 protein. The sample includes 200,000 to 250,000 distinct CDR3 sequences, roughly a third of them seen just once. The sample was blood, either unsorted or a sorted T cell fraction (not recorded which). These receptors all come from a male donor with ankylosing spondylitis or in good health (not recorded which).

This chain connects TRBV27 to TRBJ2-3; TRBD1 is a possible D gene (5 bases). In germline, CDR1 is MNHEY, CDR2 SMNVEV (reference sequence). V was trimmed by 4 bases and J by 4 bases, leaving 6 bases between them. This CDR3 has 12 residues. In nucleotides, the CDR3 is TGTGCCAGCAGTTCAGGGTCAGATACGCAGTATTTT. It codes for CASSSGSDTQYF.

This clonotype appeared a few times. The V call is TRBV5-1, the J call TRBJ2-5; D is uncertain. CDR1 and CDR2 from the germline V gene are SGHRS and YFSETQ. CDR3 length: 13 amino acids. Trimming took off 4 bases at V and 2 bases at J, with 9 bases between the two ends. The CDR3 nucleotides are TGCGCCAGCAGCCTCCCCCCTCAAGAGACCCAGTACTTC. It codes for CASSLPPQETQYF.